This T cell receptor (beta chain) was obtained from a study of T cell responses to AZD1222 COVID-19 vaccine. Regarding the study as a whole: Without day 14 samples, only post-peak T cell repertoires were studied.

In regard to this clone: Its antigen is not identified.

TCRdb's copy holds only in-frame clones and misses some; the assay was immunoSEQ multiplex PCR. The table has about 130,000 clones, 80% to 90% seen once; the top ten hold about 5.6%. The CDR3 loop spans 17 amino acids. V was trimmed by 2 bases and J by 2 bases, leaving 16 bases between them. Per germline, CDR1 SEHNR and CDR2 FQNEAQ (reference sequence). The material sequenced was peripheral blood, taken on day 0 of AZD1222 vaccination. The chain is built from TRBV7-9 and TRBJ1-5; D gene unclear. The sequence came from an adult in good health. CDR3 protein: CASSLFDWVSGNQPQHF. The CDR3 DNA reads TGTGCCAGCAGCTTATTCGATTGGGTCTCCGGCAATCAGCCCCAGCATTTT.